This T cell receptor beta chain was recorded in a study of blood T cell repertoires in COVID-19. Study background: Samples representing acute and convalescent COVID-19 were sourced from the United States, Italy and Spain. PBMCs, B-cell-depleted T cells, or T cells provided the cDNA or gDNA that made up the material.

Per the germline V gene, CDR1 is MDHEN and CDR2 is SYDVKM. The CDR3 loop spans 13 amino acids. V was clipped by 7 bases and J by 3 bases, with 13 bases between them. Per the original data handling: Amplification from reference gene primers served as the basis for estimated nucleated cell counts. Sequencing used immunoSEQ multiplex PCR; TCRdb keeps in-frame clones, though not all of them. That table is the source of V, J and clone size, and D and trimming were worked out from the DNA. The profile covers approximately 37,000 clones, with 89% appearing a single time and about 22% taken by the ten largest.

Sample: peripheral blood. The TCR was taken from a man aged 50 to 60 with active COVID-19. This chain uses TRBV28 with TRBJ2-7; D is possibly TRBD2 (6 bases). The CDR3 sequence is CASKTPGLYEQYF. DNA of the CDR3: TGTGCCAGCAAAACCCCGGGACTCTACGAGCAGTACTTC.